This record looks at one T cell receptor beta chain sequence and its context. Antigen specificity is unknown. This entry is derived from a study of cytomegalovirus exposure and HLA in healthy donors. Background on the study: Among the approximately 380 donors who were genotyped, 70% to 90% fell in the genetic ancestry cluster that is associated with self-reported Caucasian donors. Points from the study as a whole: As a later analysis showed, a missense DCLRE1C variant was linked to trimming of TCR beta V- and J-genes. Earlier findings revealed that most TCR beta V segments proved productive either about 87% or about 30% of the time. The authors judged a highly shared variant cluster likely a sequencing artifact.

With 60 Vbeta and 13 Jbeta primers, the PCR was carried out. Measured with immunoSEQ multiplex PCR; TCRdb has only the in-frame clones, and not every one. Among under 200,000 clones, around 80% were seen once, and the ten largest hold under 6.5%. Trimming at V came to 7 bases and at J to 0 bases, leaving 5 bases not matched to a gene. Germline CDR1 is MNHNS and CDR2 is SASEGT. The CDR3 spans 14 residues. The TCR originated in a man aged 45-65 years in good health and CMV-seropositive. The V gene is TRBV6-1, the J gene TRBJ1-1; 7 bases match TRBD1. Sequencing was performed on PBMCs. This CDR3 is CASTTGQLNTEAFF. CDR3 in DNA: TGTGCCAGCACTACGGGACAGTTGAACACTGAAGCTTTCTTT.